Listed below are T cell receptor beta chains from one sample, sequenced in a study of OX40 agonist ivuxolimab in advanced cancers. Assay used: immunoSEQ multiplex PCR; TCRdb lists only in-frame clones, some missing. Of roughly 67,000 clones in the sample, around 87% were seen once. The sample consisted of CD4+ or CD8+ T cells sorted from blood, taken in a trial of the OX40 agonist ivuxolimab. These receptors came from an adult with an advanced solid tumor such as melanoma, head and neck, liver or kidney cancer. Both conserved end residues are part of each CDR3. Each record gives: V gene, J gene, clone size, D gene, CDR3 protein, CDR3 DNA. A D gene is named only where the DNA matches it firmly. The size of a clone is reported for some rows only, either as once, few or many, or as a class for expanded clones.

V: TRBV6-1; J: TRBJ2-5; size: -; D: -; CDR3: CASSEPGTWYQETQYF; DNA: TGTGCCAGCAGTGAACCCGGGACATGGTACCAAGAGACCCAGTACTTC
V: TRBV9; J: TRBJ1-2; size: -; D: -; CDR3: CASSPRGHGYTF; DNA: TGTGCCAGCAGCCCCCGAGGGCATGGCTACACCTTC
V: TRBV12-5; J: TRBJ1-1; size: -; D: -; CDR3: CASGLGGLDTEAFF; DNA: TGTGCTAGTGGTCTCGGGGGTCTTGACACTGAAGCTTTCTTT
V: TRBV6-5; J: TRBJ2-1; size: -; D: TRBD2; CDR3: CASSYRRLAGYNEQFF; DNA: TGTGCCAGCAGTTATCGCCGACTAGCGGGGTACAATGAGCAGTTCTTC
V: TRBV13; J: TRBJ1-5; size: -; D: TRBD1; CDR3: CASSFSLDRGQPQHF; DNA: TGTGCCAGCAGCTTTTCACTAGACAGGGGTCAGCCCCAGCATTTT
V: TRBV4-2; J: TRBJ1-1; size: -; D: -; CDR3: CASSLGGTGSTEAFF; DNA: TGTGCCAGCAGTTTGGGGGGGACCGGGAGCACTGAAGCTTTCTTT
V: TRBV5-4; J: TRBJ1-3; size: -; D: TRBD1; CDR3: CASSLQGASGNTIYF; DNA: TGTGCCAGCAGCTTGCAGGGGGCGTCTGGAAACACCATATATTTT
V: TRBV5-4; J: TRBJ2-5; size: -; D: TRBD2; CDR3: CATRRVSGGQETQYF; DNA: TGTGCCACCCGTAGGGTTAGCGGGGGACAAGAGACCCAGTACTTC
V: TRBV6-1; J: TRBJ2-7; size: -; D: TRBD1; CDR3: CASTTTGQGGHEQYF; DNA: TGTGCCAGCACCACCACGGGACAGGGAGGCCACGAGCAGTACTTC
V: TRBV4-2; J: TRBJ2-7; size: once; D: TRBD2; CDR3: CASSPFSGGATYEQYF; DNA: TGTGCCAGCAGCCCATTTAGCGGGGGGGCCACCTACGAGCAGTACTTC
V: TRBV30; J: TRBJ1-2; size: medium-sized; D: -; CDR3: CAWGRDRPYGYTF; DNA: TGTGCCTGGGGAAGAGACAGGCCTTATGGCTACACCTTC
V: TRBV9; J: TRBJ2-2; size: -; D: TRBD1; CDR3: CASRGPGGVRNTGELFF; DNA: TGTGCCAGCAGGGGCCCAGGGGGCGTAAGGAACACCGGGGAGCTGTTTTTT
V: TRBV7-9; J: TRBJ2-7; size: -; D: -; CDR3: CASSLDSPHYEQYF; DNA: TGTGCCAGCAGCTTAGACTCCCCCCACTACGAGCAGTACTTC
V: TRBV6-1; J: TRBJ2-2; size: -; D: TRBD1; CDR3: CASSRTGVNTGELFF; DNA: TGTGCCAGCAGTAGGACAGGGGTTAACACCGGGGAGCTGTTTTTT
V: TRBV6-5; J: TRBJ1-6; size: -; D: -; CDR3: CASSYSTGPNSPLHF; DNA: TGTGCCAGCAGTTACTCGACAGGTCCCAATTCACCCCTCCACTTT
V: TRBV6-5; J: TRBJ1-2; size: -; D: TRBD1; CDR3: CASSYFPGQGFYGYTF; DNA: TGTGCCAGCAGTTACTTCCCGGGACAGGGCTTCTATGGCTACACCTTC
V: TRBV9; J: TRBJ2-5; size: -; D: -; CDR3: CASSVGAGTQYF; DNA: TGTGCCAGCAGCGTCGGAGCGGGGACCCAGTACTTC
V: TRBV5-1; J: TRBJ2-5; size: -; D: TRBD2; CDR3: CASGPGWRGGEETQYF; DNA: TGCGCCAGCGGCCCGGGCTGGCGGGGGGGCGAGGAGACCCAGTACTTC
V: TRBV4-3; J: TRBJ2-3; size: -; D: TRBD2; CDR3: CASSQDHKRGARTDTQYF; DNA: TGCGCCAGCAGCCAAGATCACAAGCGGGGGGCCCGCACAGATACGCAGTATTTT
V: TRBV6-5; J: TRBJ1-3; size: few; D: -; CDR3: CASSYSARTSGNTIYF; DNA: TGTGCCAGCAGTTACTCTGCGCGTACCTCTGGAAACACCATATATTTT
V: TRBV5-6; J: TRBJ1-1; size: -; D: -; CDR3: CASSLGSEAFF; DNA: TGTGCCAGCAGCTTGGGGAGTGAAGCTTTCTTT
V: TRBV4-1; J: TRBJ1-2; size: -; D: -; CDR3: CASSQVPNYGYTF; DNA: TGCGCCAGCAGCCAAGTACCTAACTATGGCTACACCTTC
V: TRBV7-8; J: TRBJ1-5; size: -; D: TRBD1; CDR3: CASSIVQGASNQPQHF; DNA: TGTGCCAGCAGCATTGTTCAGGGGGCGAGCAATCAGCCCCAGCATTTT
V: TRBV5-1; J: TRBJ1-5; size: -; D: -; CDR3: CASSLGQINQPQHF; DNA: TGCGCCAGCAGCTTGGGACAGATAAATCAGCCCCAGCATTTT
V: TRBV4-1; J: TRBJ1-1; size: few; D: -; CDR3: CASSQARTEKAFF; DNA: TGCGCCAGCAGCCAAGCTCGGACAGAGAAAGCTTTCTTT
V: TRBV5-1; J: TRBJ1-4; size: -; D: TRBD1; CDR3: CASSSVVGQASEKLFF; DNA: TGCGCCAGCAGCTCGGTGGTGGGACAGGCCAGCGAAAAACTGTTTTTT
V: TRBV29-1; J: TRBJ1-2; size: -; D: TRBD1; CDR3: CSVRGTGDYGYTF; DNA: TGCAGCGTGAGGGGGACAGGAGACTATGGCTACACCTTC
V: TRBV19; J: TRBJ2-6; size: -; D: -; CDR3: CASRLAADSGANVLTF; DNA: TGTGCCAGTAGGTTGGCAGCGGACTCTGGGGCCAACGTCCTGACTTTC
V: TRBV27; J: TRBJ2-1; size: few; D: TRBD2; CDR3: CASSLSVAGGQDEQFF; DNA: TGTGCCAGCAGTTTAAGTGTAGCGGGGGGGCAGGATGAGCAGTTCTTC
V: TRBV5-6; J: TRBJ1-1; size: -; D: -; CDR3: CASSRGGPNMNTEAFF; DNA: TGTGCCAGCAGCCGAGGCGGACCGAACATGAACACTGAAGCTTTCTTT
V: TRBV4-1; J: TRBJ2-6; size: -; D: -; CDR3: CASSPDGTGANVLTF; DNA: TGCGCCAGCAGCCCCGACGGGACTGGGGCCAACGTCCTGACTTTC
V: TRBV5-1; J: TRBJ2-7; size: -; D: -; CDR3: CASSYQGSYEQYF; DNA: TGCGCCAGCAGTTACCAGGGTTCCTACGAGCAGTACTTC
V: TRBV5-4; J: TRBJ1-2; size: few; D: TRBD1; CDR3: CASSRDRAGYTF; DNA: TGTGCCAGCAGCCGGGACAGGGCTGGCTACACCTTC
V: TRBV7-9; J: TRBJ2-1; size: once; D: TRBD2; CDR3: CASSDGLAGDNEQFF; DNA: TGTGCCAGCAGCGATGGACTAGCGGGGGACAATGAGCAGTTCTTC
V: TRBV7-3; J: TRBJ2-5; size: -; D: -; CDR3: CASSTIGGTQYF; DNA: TGTGCCAGCAGCACAATAGGGGGGACCCAGTACTTC
V: TRBV14; J: TRBJ1-1; size: -; D: TRBD1; CDR3: CASSLQQGGGLFF; DNA: TGTGCCAGCAGTCTCCAACAAGGGGGCGGGCTTTTCTTT
V: TRBV6-5; J: TRBJ2-3; size: -; D: -; CDR3: CASSYQPRWTDTQYF; DNA: TGTGCCAGCAGTTACCAGCCCAGGTGGACAGATACGCAGTATTTT
V: TRBV18; J: TRBJ1-2; size: -; D: TRBD1; CDR3: CASSPLTGGKSDYGYTF; DNA: TGTGCCAGCTCTCCGTTAACAGGGGGCAAGTCGGACTATGGCTACACCTTC
V: TRBV30; J: TRBJ2-7; size: -; D: -; CDR3: CASRPAEAYEQYF; DNA: TGTGCCAGCCGACCCGCAGAAGCCTACGAGCAGTACTTC
V: TRBV4-2; J: TRBJ2-1; size: -; D: -; CDR3: CASSQAPRGLYNEQFF; DNA: TGTGCCAGCAGCCAAGCCCCAAGGGGCCTCTACAATGAGCAGTTCTTC
V: TRBV5-1; J: TRBJ2-3; size: -; D: -; CDR3: CASSLNSDTQYF; DNA: TGCGCCAGCAGCTTGAACTCAGATACGCAGTATTTT
V: TRBV5-1; J: TRBJ2-1; size: -; D: -; CDR3: CASSQVRYNEQFF; DNA: TGCGCCAGCAGCCAAGTCCGCTACAATGAGCAGTTCTTC
V: TRBV6-5; J: TRBJ1-4; size: -; D: TRBD1; CDR3: CASSYSTGGLNEKLFF; DNA: TGTGCCAGCAGTTACTCAACAGGGGGCCTTAATGAAAAACTGTTTTTT
V: TRBV7-9; J: TRBJ2-2; size: -; D: -; CDR3: CASRPGTAGSGELFF; DNA: TGTGCCAGCAGACCTGGGACAGCGGGGTCCGGGGAGCTGTTTTTT
V: TRBV5-3; J: TRBJ1-4; size: -; D: -; CDR3: CARSLAQRRVKVSEEKLFF; DNA: TGTGCCAGAAGCTTGGCCCAGCGCAGGGTTAAGGTATCAGAAGAAAAACTGTTTTTT